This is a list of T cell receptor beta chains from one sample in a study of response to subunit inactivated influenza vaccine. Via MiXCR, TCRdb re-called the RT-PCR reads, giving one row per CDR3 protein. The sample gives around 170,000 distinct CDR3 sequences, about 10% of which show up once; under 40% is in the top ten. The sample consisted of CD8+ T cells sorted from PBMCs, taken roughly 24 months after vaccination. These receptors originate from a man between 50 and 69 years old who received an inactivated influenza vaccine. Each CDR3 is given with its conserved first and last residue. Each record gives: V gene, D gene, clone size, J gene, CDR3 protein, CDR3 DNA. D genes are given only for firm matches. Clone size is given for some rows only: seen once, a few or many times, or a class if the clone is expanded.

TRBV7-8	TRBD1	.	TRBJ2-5	CASSITGTGGFFGETQYF	TGTGCCAGCAGCATCACCGGGACAGGGGGTTTTTTTGGGGAGACCCAGTACTTC
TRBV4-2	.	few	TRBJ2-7	CASSQDGRYEQYF	TGTGCCAGCAGCCAAGATGGAAGGTACGAGCAGTACTTC
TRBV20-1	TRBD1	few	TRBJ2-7	CSARDVTGSSYEQYF	TGCAGTGCTAGAGATGTGACAGGGAGCTCCTACGAGCAGTACTTC
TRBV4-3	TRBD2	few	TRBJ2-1	CASSQETSGAYNEQFF	TGCGCCAGCAGCCAAGAGACTAGCGGGGCTTACAATGAGCAGTTCTTC
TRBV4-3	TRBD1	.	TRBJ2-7	CASSQVGQGARFSYEQYF	TGCGCCAGCAGCCAAGTAGGACAGGGGGCGAGATTTTCCTACGAGCAGTACTTC
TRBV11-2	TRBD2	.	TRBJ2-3	CASSLEWTSEGSDTQYF	TGTGCCAGCAGCTTAGAATGGACTAGCGAAGGATCAGATACGCAGTATTTT
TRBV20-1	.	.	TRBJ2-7	CSARGTEPSYEQYF	TGCAGTGCTAGAGGGACAGAACCCTCCTACGAGCAGTACTTC
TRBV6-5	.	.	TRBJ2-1	CASRGSFNEQFF	TGTGCCAGCAGAGGGTCATTCAATGAGCAGTTCTTC
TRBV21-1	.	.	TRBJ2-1	CASSKAPARSPCGNEQFF	TGTGCCAGCAGCAAAGCCCCGGCCCGATCGCCGTGCGGCAATGAGCAGTTCTTC
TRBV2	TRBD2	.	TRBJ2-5	CASSELAGIQETQYF	TGTGCCAGCAGTGAACTAGCGGGGATCCAAGAGACCCAGTACTTC
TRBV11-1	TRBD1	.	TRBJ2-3	CASSGPGQGRWGTDTQYF	TGTGCCAGCAGCGGCCCGGGACAGGGGAGATGGGGCACAGATACGCAGTATTTT
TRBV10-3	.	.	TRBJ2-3	CAISEPEGSTDTQYF	TGTGCCATCAGTGAGCCGGAGGGGTCGACAGATACGCAGTATTTT
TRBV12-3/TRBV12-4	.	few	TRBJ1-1	CASTLGGGPTEAFF	TGTGCCAGCACCTTAGGAGGGGGTCCCACTGAAGCTTTCTTT
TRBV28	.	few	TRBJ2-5	CASSLISGRETQYF	TGTGCCAGCAGTTTGATTAGCGGCCGAGAGACCCAGTACTTC
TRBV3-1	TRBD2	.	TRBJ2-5	CASRIPPASGQETQYF	TGTGCCAGCCGAATACCCCCAGCTAGCGGTCAAGAGACCCAGTACTTC
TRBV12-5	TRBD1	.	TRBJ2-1	CASGLIQHRDRVIASQFF	TGTGCTAGTGGTTTGATCCAACACCGGGACAGGGTAATAGCCTCGCAGTTCTTC
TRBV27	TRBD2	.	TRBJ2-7	CASSPTSAGSYEQYF	TGTGCCAGCAGCCCTACTAGCGCCGGCTCCTACGAGCAGTACTTC
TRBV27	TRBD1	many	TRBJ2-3	CASSVTTGERSDTQYF	TGTGCCAGCAGTGTCACAACAGGGGAGCGTTCGGATACGCAGTATTTT
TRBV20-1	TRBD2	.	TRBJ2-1	CSAWEAGGYNEQFF	TGCAGTGCGTGGGAAGCGGGAGGATACAATGAGCAGTTCTTC
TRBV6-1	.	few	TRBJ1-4	CASSPIGATNEKLFF	TGTGCCAGCAGCCCGATCGGGGCAACTAATGAAAAACTGTTTTTT
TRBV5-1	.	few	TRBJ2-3	CASNLGSTSTDTQYF	TGCGCCAGCAACCTGGGGTCCACTAGCACAGATACGCAGTATTTT
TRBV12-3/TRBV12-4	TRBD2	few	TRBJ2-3	CASIDDIGTSGTDTQYF	TGTGCCAGCATTGACGATATAGGGACTAGCGGCACAGATACGCAGTATTTT
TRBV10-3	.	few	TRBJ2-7	CAISEGPQMDEQYF	TGTGCCATCAGTGAGGGGCCGCAGATGGACGAGCAGTACTTC
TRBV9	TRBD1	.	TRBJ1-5	CASSPGGGPQPQHF	TGTGCCAGCAGCCCAGGGGGGGGCCCTCAGCCCCAGCATTTT
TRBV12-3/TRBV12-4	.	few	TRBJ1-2	CASTGWPSIPKMTYTF	TGTGCCAGTACGGGGTGGCCCTCGATCCCAAAAATGACTTACACCTTC
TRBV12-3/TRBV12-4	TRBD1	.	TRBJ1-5	CASRDRVHQPQHF	TGTGCCAGCAGGGACAGGGTACATCAGCCCCAGCATTTT
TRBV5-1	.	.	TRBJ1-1	CASSPDTNTEAFF	TGCGCCAGCAGCCCGGACACGAACACTGAAGCTTTCTTT
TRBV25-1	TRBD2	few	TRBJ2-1	CASSESGGGLNEQFF	TGTGCCAGCAGTGAATCGGGGGGAGGGCTAAATGAGCAGTTCTTC
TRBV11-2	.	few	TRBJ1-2	CASSLGYRTRDGYTF	TGTGCCAGCAGCTTAGGGTACAGAACAAGGGATGGCTACACCTTC